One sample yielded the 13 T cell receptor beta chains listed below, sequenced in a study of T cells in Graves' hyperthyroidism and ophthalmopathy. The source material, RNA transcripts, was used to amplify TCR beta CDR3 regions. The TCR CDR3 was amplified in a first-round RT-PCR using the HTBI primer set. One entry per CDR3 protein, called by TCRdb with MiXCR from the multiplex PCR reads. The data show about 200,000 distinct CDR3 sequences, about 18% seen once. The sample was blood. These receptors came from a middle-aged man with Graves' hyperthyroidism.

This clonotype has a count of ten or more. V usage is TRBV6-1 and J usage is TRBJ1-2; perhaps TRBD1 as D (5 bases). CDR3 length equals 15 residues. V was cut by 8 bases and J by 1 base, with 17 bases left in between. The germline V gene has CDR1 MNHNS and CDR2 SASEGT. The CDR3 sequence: CASSPRQKSNYGYTF. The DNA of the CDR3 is TGTGCCAGCTCCCCAAGACAGAAGAGTAACTATGGCTACACCTTC.

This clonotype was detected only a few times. Here the CDR3 DNA reads TGTGCCAGCAGGGAAACTAGCGGGGGGGCATTCAATGAGCAGTTCTTC. It translates to CASRETSGGAFNEQFF. The J gene is TRBJ2-1, the V gene TRBV2, with 13 bases that match TRBD2. Germline loops: CDR1 SNHLY, CDR2 FYNNEI. With 6 bases clipped from V and 6 bases from J, the junction kept 8 bases outside the gene matches. The CDR3 totals 16 residues.

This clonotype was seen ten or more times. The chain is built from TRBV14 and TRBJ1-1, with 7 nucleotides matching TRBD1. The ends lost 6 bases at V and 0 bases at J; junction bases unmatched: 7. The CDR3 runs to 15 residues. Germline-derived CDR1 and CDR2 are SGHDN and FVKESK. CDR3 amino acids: CASRTGVGVNTEAFF. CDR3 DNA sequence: TGTGCCAGCAGAACAGGGGTTGGTGTGAACACTGAAGCTTTCTTT.

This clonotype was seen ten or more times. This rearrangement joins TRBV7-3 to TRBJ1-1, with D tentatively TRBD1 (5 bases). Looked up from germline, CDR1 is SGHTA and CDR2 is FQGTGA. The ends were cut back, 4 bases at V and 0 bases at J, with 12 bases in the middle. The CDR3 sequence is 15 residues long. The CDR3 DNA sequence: TGTGCCAGCAGCTCTCAGGGATTCATGAACACTGAAGCTTTCTTT. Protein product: CASSSQGFMNTEAFF.

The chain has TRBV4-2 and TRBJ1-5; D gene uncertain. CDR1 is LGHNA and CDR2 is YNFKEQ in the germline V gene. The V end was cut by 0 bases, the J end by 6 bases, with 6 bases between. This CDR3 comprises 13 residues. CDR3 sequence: CASSQDYFQPQHF. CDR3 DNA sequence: TGTGCCAGCAGCCAAGATTATTTTCAGCCCCAGCATTTT.

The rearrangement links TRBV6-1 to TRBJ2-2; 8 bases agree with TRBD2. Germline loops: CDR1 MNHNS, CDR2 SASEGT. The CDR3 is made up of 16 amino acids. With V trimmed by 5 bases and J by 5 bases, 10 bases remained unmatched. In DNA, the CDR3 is TGTGCCAGCAGTACTCCGGGGGGGCTATTGACCGGGGAGCTGTTTTTT. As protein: CASSTPGGLLTGELFF.

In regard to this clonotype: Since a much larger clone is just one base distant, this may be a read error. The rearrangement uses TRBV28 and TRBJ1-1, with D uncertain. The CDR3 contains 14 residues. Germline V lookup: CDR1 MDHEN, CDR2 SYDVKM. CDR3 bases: TGTGCCGGCAGTTTATTAAGTCTGGAAACTGAAGCTTTCTTT. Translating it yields CAGSLLSLETEAFF.

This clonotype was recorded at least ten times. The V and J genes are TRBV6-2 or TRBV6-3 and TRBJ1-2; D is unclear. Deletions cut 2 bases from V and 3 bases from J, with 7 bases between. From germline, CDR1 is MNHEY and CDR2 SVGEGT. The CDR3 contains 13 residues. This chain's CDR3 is CASSYQDYYGYTF. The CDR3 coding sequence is TGTGCCAGCAGTTACCAAGACTACTATGGCTACACCTTC.

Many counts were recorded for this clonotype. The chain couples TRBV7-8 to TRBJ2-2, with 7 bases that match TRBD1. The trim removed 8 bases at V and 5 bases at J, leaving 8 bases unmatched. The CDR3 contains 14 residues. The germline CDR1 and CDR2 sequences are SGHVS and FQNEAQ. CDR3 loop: CASYRGEVTGELFF. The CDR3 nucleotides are TGTGCCAGCTACAGGGGCGAGGTTACCGGGGAGCTGTTTTTT.

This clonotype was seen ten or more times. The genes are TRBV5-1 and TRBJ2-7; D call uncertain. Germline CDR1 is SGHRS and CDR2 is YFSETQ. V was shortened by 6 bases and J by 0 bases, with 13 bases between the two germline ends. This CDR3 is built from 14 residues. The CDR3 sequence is CASMSQTNSYEQYF. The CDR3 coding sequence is TGCGCCAGCATGTCCCAAACGAACTCCTACGAGCAGTACTTC.

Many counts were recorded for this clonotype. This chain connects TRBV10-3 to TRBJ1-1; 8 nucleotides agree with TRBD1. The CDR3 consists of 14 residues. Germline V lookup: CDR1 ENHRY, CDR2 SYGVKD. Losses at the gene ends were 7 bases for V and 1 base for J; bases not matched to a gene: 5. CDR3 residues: CAIKGDRKNTEAFF. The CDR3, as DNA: TGTGCCATCAAGGGGGACAGGAAGAACACTGAAGCTTTCTTT.

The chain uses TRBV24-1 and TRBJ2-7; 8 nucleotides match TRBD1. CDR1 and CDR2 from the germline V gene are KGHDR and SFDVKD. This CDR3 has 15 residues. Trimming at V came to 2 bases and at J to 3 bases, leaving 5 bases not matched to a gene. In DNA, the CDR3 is TGTGCCACCAGTGATTCGGGCAGGGGGCTCTACGAGCAGTACTTC. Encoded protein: CATSDSGRGLYEQYF.

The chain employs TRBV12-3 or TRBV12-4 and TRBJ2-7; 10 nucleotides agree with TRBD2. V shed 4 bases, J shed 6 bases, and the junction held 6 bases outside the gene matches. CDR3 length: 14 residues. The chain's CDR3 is CASSSSGGAAEQYF. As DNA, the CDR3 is TGTGCCAGCAGTTCAAGCGGGGGGGCCGCCGAGCAGTACTTC.